The sequence of this TCR beta chain was determined in a study of T cell responses to AZD1222 COVID-19 vaccine. V gave up 0 bases and J gave up 8 bases, with 0 bases separating them. Germline V gives CDR1 SGHAT, CDR2 FQNNGV. The CDR3 sequence is 10 residues long. With respect to this clone: Its antigen remains unidentified.

Study findings and constraints: The sample set comprised mostly white British donors with more females, and clonal diversity was possibly underestimated. Among spike-specific TCRs, nearly half reportedly target unmutated variant regions. Baseline antibody screening turned up just six seropositive AZD1222 recipients.

Here immunoSEQ multiplex PCR was the method, and the copy in TCRdb shows in-frame clones only, minus some. The table records roughly 100,000 clones, around 94% of them present only once. The sequenced sample was peripheral blood, obtained on day 0 of AZD1222 vaccination. This clonotype was obtained from an adult in good health. The V and J genes are TRBV11-2 and TRBJ2-3; D not resolved. CDR3 bases: TGTGCCAGCAGCTTAGATACGCAGTATTTT. Translation: CASSLDTQYF.